Presented here are 3 T cell receptor beta chains from one specimen sequenced in a study of blood T cell repertoires in COVID-19 (dated by TCRdb to the early 2020s). Libraries were constructed by the immunoSEQ multiplex PCR assay. This immuneACCESS table, as held by TCRdb, lists in-frame sequences with V and J called but not all clones. Of the missing ones, under half trace to an unresolved V gene in checked studies; the others have no known cause. The sample table contains a few hundred thousand clones; only one count was recorded for roughly 89% of them. Of the sample, approximately 5% falls within the top ten clones. Sequenced: peripheral blood. Receptors were obtained from a woman aged 40 to 50 who had recovered from COVID-19.

A single count supports this clone. The chain couples TRBV18 to TRBJ2-1, with 8 bases matching TRBD1. V shed 1 base and J 7 bases; nucleotides not matched to a gene: 6. The germline V gene has CDR1 KGHSH and CDR2 LQKENI. CDR3 length equals 15 residues. As DNA, the CDR3 is TGTGCCAGCTCACCACTTCAGGGGGCGCAGAATGAGCAGTTCTTC. Translation: CASSPLQGAQNEQFF.

The chain joins TRBV11-3 to TRBJ1-6; no clear D gene. Between the trimmed V and J ends, which lost 5 bases and 5 bases, there was a span of 13 bases. This CDR3 contains 15 residues. Germline V CDR1 and CDR2: SGHNT, YENEEA. CDR3 DNA: TGTGCCAGCAGCCTCCTATCAGACAATAATTCACCCCTCCACTTT. Amino acids: CASSLLSDNNSPLHF.

The genes are TRBV6-1 and TRBJ1-2; TRBD1 matches 8 bases. The CDR3 spans 15 residues. Unmatched junction bases numbered 11, after V lost 7 bases and J lost 4 bases. CDR1 MNHNS and CDR2 SASEGT come from the germline V gene. CDR3 DNA sequence: TGTGCCAGCATTCCCTCAGGACAGGGAAGCTATGGCTACACCTTC. Protein product: CASIPSGQGSYGYTF.